Following are 24 T cell receptor beta chains from one sample sequenced in a study of tumor T cells in aggressive B-cell lymphoma. Using immunoSEQ multiplex PCR, the repertoire was profiled, and TCRdb retains in-frame clones only, with some absent. The sample consists of 2,500 or so clones, about 80% of them appearing once. The source material was tumor tissue. These receptors were collected from an adult with diffuse large B cell lymphoma.

The chain joins TRBV6-1 to TRBJ2-1, with 11 positions matching TRBD2. The CDR3 spans 15 residues. The V segment lost 8 bases and the J segment 9 bases; nucleotides outside the gene matches: 12. Germline CDR1 and CDR2: MNHNS and SASEGT. In DNA, the CDR3 is TGTGCCAGCGCCGAGGCACTAGCGGGAGATGTTGAGCAGTTCTTC. Its protein product is CASAEALAGDVEQFF.

This chain uses TRBV29-1 with TRBJ2-7, with D possibly being TRBD1 (5 bases). Trimming removed 3 bases at V and 0 bases at J, with 24 bases between. CDR1 is SQVTM and CDR2 is ANQGSEA in the germline V gene. The CDR3 extends over 18 amino acids. This CDR3 is CSVEGMFVGAEYSYEQYF. DNA for the CDR3: TGCAGCGTTGAGGGGATGTTTGTAGGGGCCGAATACTCCTACGAGCAGTACTTC.

The chain is built from TRBV27 and TRBJ1-6; D remains unclear. Germline V CDR1 and CDR2: MNHEY, SMNVEV (reference sequence). Trimming removed 6 bases from V and 5 bases from J, with 17 bases in between. CDR3 size: 16 residues. The DNA for the CDR3 is TGTGCCAGCAGCACCATAGCCGGGAGGGATAATTCACCCCTCCACTTT. This codes for CASSTIAGRDNSPLHF.

A word on this clone: The same CDR3 can be traced to other DNA sequences in this sample. CDR3 in amino acids: CASSSWGGYDEQYF. The CDR3 region has the DNA TGTGCCAGCAGCTCATGGGGGGGTTACGACGAGCAGTACTTC. The V call is TRBV9, the J call TRBJ2-7; 7 bases align to TRBD2. This CDR3 contains 14 residues. V lost 4 bases, J lost 5 bases, and 9 bases stayed unmatched. CDR1 and CDR2 (germline): SGDLS, YYNGEE. The whole variable domain, remainder taken from reference TRBV9 and TRBJ2-7, is DSGVTQTPKHLITATGQRVTLRCSPRSGDLSVYWYQQSLDQGLQFLIQYYNGEERAKGNILERFSAQQFPDLHSELNLSSLELGDSALYFCASSSWGGYDEQYFGPGTRLTVT.

The chain links TRBV7-9 to TRBJ2-1; 12 bases are a match to TRBD1. The germline V gene has CDR1 SEHNR and CDR2 FQNEAQ (reference sequence). This CDR3 contains 16 residues. The J segment lost 6 bases and the V segment lost 5 bases, leaving 8 bases of the junction unmatched. The CDR3 nucleotides read TGTGCCAGCAGCCGGGGGACAGGGGGCTTGGGCAATGAGCAGTTCTTC. Translating it yields CASSRGTGGLGNEQFF.

This clone was seen a few times. This chain links TRBV7-9 with TRBJ2-7, with D tentatively TRBD1 (6 bases). CDR1 and CDR2 from the germline V gene are SEHNR and FQNEAQ (reference sequence). The CDR3 contains 14 residues. Deletions cut 3 bases from V and 2 bases from J, with 11 bases between. This chain's CDR3 is CASSLPGTPYEQYF. The CDR3 DNA sequence: TGTGCCAGCAGCTTGCCCGGGACACCCTACGAGCAGTACTTC.

The chain recombines TRBV7-7 with TRBJ2-2; 12 nucleotides agree with TRBD1. Germline-derived CDR1 and CDR2 are SSHAT and FNYEAQ (reference sequence). Unmatched junction bases numbered 13, after V lost 4 bases and J lost 7 bases. The CDR3 length is 18 residues. The CDR3 is CASSSLAGTGGKGGELFF. The CDR3, as DNA: TGTGCCAGCAGCTCCCTCGCCGGGACAGGGGGCAAGGGCGGGGAGCTGTTTTTT. Drawing the rest from reference TRBV7-7 and TRBJ2-2, the complete variable domain is GAGVSQSPRYKVTKRGQDVTLRCDPISSHATLYWYQQALGQGPEFLTYFNYEAQPDKSGLPSDRFSAERPEGSISTLTIQRTEQRDSAMYRCASSSLAGTGGKGGELFFGEGSRLTVL.

The CDR3: CASSPLAGGATDTQYF. The CDR3 DNA reads TGTGCCAGCAGCCCACTAGCGGGCGGGGCCACAGATACGCAGTATTTT. The V and J genes are TRBV5-4 and TRBJ2-3; 9 nucleotides agree with TRBD2. The CDR3 spans 16 residues. V was clipped by 4 bases and J by 2 bases; unmatched bases: 8. CDR1 is SGHNT and CDR2 is YYREEE in the germline V gene (reference sequence).

The chain has TRBV6-5 and TRBJ2-3; weak D call: TRBD2 (5 bases). In germline, CDR1 is MNHEY, CDR2 SVGAGI. This CDR3 spans 14 amino acids. Trimming removed 5 bases from V and 0 bases from J, with 9 bases in between. CDR3 in amino acids: CASSPRGSTDTQYF. CDR3 DNA: TGTGCCAGCAGTCCTCGAGGGAGCACAGATACGCAGTATTTT.

The chain uses TRBV6-7 and TRBJ1-5; D possibly corresponds to TRBD1 (5 bases). TRBV6-7 is labeled an ORF, and its function is uncertain. V was shortened by 2 bases and J by 5 bases, with 16 bases between the two germline ends. The CDR3 covers 16 residues. The CDR3 sequence is CASSYPDTQNDQPQHF. CDR3 bases: TGTGCCAGCAGTTACCCGGACACCCAGAACGATCAGCCCCAGCATTTT.

The chain is built from TRBV9 and TRBJ2-5, with 7 bases matching TRBD1. CDR3 length equals 14 residues. Trimming took 3 bases from V and 0 from J; bases not matched to a gene: 2. Germline V lookup: CDR1 SGDLS, CDR2 YYNGEE. This CDR3 reads CASSAGQYQETQYF. For the CDR3, the DNA is TGTGCCAGCAGCGCGGGACAGTACCAAGAGACCCAGTACTTC.

This clone was detected only once. Distinct nucleotide sequences in the sample also encode this CDR3. V gene TRBV30 combines with J gene TRBJ1-5; D uncertain. The germline CDR1 and CDR2 sequences are GTSNPN and SVGIG (reference sequence). This CDR3 contains 14 residues. V dropped 3 bases and J dropped 4 bases, with 13 bases sitting between them. This CDR3 is CAWRAPGSNQPQHF. Here the CDR3 DNA reads TGTGCCTGGAGGGCCCCGGGAAGTAATCAGCCCCAGCATTTT. Drawing the rest from reference TRBV30 and TRBJ1-5, the complete variable domain is SQTIHQWPATLVQPVGSPLSLECTVEGTSNPNLYWYRQAAGRGLQLLFYSVGIGQISSEVPQNLSASRPQDRQFILSSKKLLLSDSGFYLCAWRAPGSNQPQHFGDGTRLSIL.

The rearrangement links TRBV15 to TRBJ2-5, with no clear D. CDR3 size: 15 residues. Trimming stripped 4 bases from V and 5 bases from J, with 17 bases between. The V gene's germline CDR1 is LNHNV and CDR2 YYDKDF (reference sequence). The DNA for the CDR3 is TGTGCCACCAGCAAGGCGGTCTTCGGCCGGGAGACCCAGTACTTC. The encoded protein is CATSKAVFGRETQYF.

V gene TRBV4-3 combines with J gene TRBJ2-7; TRBD1 matches at 7 bases. This CDR3 has 17 amino acids. The V segment lost 0 bases and the J segment 9 bases; nucleotides outside the gene matches: 17. The V gene's germline CDR1 is LGHNA and CDR2 YSLEER. CDR3 sequence reads: CASSQDFTGQISGLQYF. CDR3 sequence (DNA): TGCGCCAGCAGCCAAGATTTTACGGGACAGATCTCTGGTTTGCAGTACTTC.

The CDR3 region is CASSEFGGDRTDTQYF. The CDR3, as DNA: TGTGCCAGCAGTGAATTTGGCGGGGACCGCACAGATACGCAGTATTTT. The chain couples TRBV2 to TRBJ2-3; D may be TRBD2 (6 bases). The V gene's germline CDR1 is SNHLY and CDR2 FYNNEI. V was trimmed by 2 bases and J by 1 base, leaving 13 bases between them. This CDR3 is 16 amino acids long.

The chain joins TRBV19 to TRBJ2-1, with 13 positions matching TRBD2. The CDR3 spans 16 residues. Germline V gene sequence: CDR1 LNHDA, CDR2 SQIVND (reference sequence). With V trimmed by 6 bases and J by 1 base, 3 bases remained unmatched. The CDR3 protein is CASSLLAGGSYNEQFF. Written as DNA, the CDR3 is TGTGCCAGTAGCTTACTAGCGGGAGGGTCCTACAATGAGCAGTTCTTC.

The CDR3 DNA reads TGTGCCAGCTCACCCCTACAGGACAATCAGCCCCAGCATTTT. It encodes CASSPLQDNQPQHF. The rearrangement joins TRBV18 to TRBJ1-5; D possibly corresponds to TRBD1 (5 bases). The CDR3 has 14 amino acids. Germline CDR1 reads KGHSH; CDR2 reads LQKENI. V was trimmed by 3 bases and J by 3 bases, leaving 9 bases between them.

J is TRBJ2-5 and V is TRBV5-4; perhaps TRBD1 as D (6 bases). The length of the CDR3 is 15 residues. Germline V gene lookup returns CDR1 SGHNT and CDR2 YYREEE (reference sequence). V was clipped by 2 bases and J by 0 bases, with 11 bases between them. The CDR3 loop reads CASSFGGQNQETQYF. The DNA for the CDR3 is TGTGCCAGCAGCTTTGGAGGACAGAACCAAGAGACCCAGTACTTC.

The chain couples TRBV5-6 to TRBJ2-2; 9 nucleotides line up with TRBD1. V was clipped by 4 bases and J by 6 bases; unmatched bases: 10. Germline assignment: CDR1 SGHDT and CDR2 YYEEEE. The CDR3 length is 16 residues. CDR3 sequence reads: CASSPVRDRAAGELFF. CDR3 DNA sequence: TGTGCCAGCAGCCCCGTCCGGGACAGGGCGGCCGGGGAGCTGTTTTTT. Filled out from reference TRBV5-6 and TRBJ2-2, the complete variable domain reads DAGVTQSPTHLIKTRGQQVTLRCSPKSGHDTVSWYQQALGQGPQFIFQYYEEEERQRGNFPDRFSGHQFPNYSSELNVNALLLGDSALYLCASSPVRDRAAGELFFGEGSRLTVL.

The genes are TRBV14 and TRBJ2-7, with no clear D. The length of the CDR3 is 13 residues. With 1 base removed from V and 4 bases from J, the gap between germline ends came to 8 bases. Germline-derived CDR1 and CDR2 are SGHDN and FVKESK. The CDR3 region is CASSQADMYEQYF. Here the CDR3 DNA reads TGTGCCAGCAGCCAAGCAGACATGTACGAGCAGTACTTC. Full variable domain (rest looked up from reference TRBV14 and TRBJ2-7): EAGVTQFPSHSVIEKGQTVTLRCDPISGHDNLYWYRRVMGKEIKFLLHFVKESKQDESGMPNNRFLAERTGGTYSTLKVQPAELEDSGVYFCASSQADMYEQYFGPGTRLTVT.

There are a few counts of this clone. V is TRBV4-2 and J is TRBJ2-1, with 10 positions matching TRBD2. V lost 4 bases to trimming and J lost 6 bases; unmatched junction nucleotides: 12. The CDR3 has 17 residues. The germline V gene has CDR1 LGHNA and CDR2 YNFKEQ. This CDR3 is CASSLRRASGSINEQFF. The CDR3 nucleotides are TGTGCCAGCAGCCTAAGAAGGGCTAGCGGGAGTATCAATGAGCAGTTCTTC.

V is TRBV29-1 and J is TRBJ2-7; 8 bases are shared with TRBD2. Germline lookup yields CDR1 SQVTM and CDR2 ANQGSEA. CDR3 size: 14 residues. The V segment lost 5 bases and the J segment 2 bases; nucleotides outside the gene matches: 8. The CDR3 loop is CSVSVSGNAYEQYF. CDR3 nucleotides: TGCAGCGTTAGCGTTAGCGGGAACGCCTACGAGCAGTACTTC.

This clone was detected only once. The chain combines TRBV18 with TRBJ1-2, with TRBD1 identical over 10 bases. This CDR3 is 15 amino acids long. Germline loops: CDR1 KGHSH, CDR2 LQKENI. Losses at the gene ends were 0 bases for V and 8 bases for J; bases not matched to a gene: 6. CDR3 sequence reads: CASSPPAGQGLGYTF. The CDR3 DNA sequence: TGTGCCAGCTCACCACCTGCGGGACAGGGGTTGGGCTACACCTTC.

This clone was detected only once. CDR3 DNA sequence: TGTGCCAGCAGCGTAAGGGACAGGGGCCTAGAGCAGTACTTC. It specifies CASSVRDRGLEQYF. This chain links TRBV9 with TRBJ2-7, with TRBD1 identical over 10 bases. CDR3 length equals 14 residues. The germline CDR1 and CDR2 sequences are SGDLS and YYNGEE. Trimming took 1 base from V and 7 from J; bases not matched to a gene: 5.